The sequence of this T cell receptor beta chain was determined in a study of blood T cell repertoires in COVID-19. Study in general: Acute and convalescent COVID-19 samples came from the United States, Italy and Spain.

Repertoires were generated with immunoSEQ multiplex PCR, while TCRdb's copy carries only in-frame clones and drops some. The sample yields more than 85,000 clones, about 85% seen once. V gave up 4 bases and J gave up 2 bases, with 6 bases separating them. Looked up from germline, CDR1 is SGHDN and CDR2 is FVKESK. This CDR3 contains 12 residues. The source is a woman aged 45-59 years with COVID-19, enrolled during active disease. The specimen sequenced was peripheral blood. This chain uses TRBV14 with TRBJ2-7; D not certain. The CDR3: CASSRETYEQYF. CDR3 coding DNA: TGTGCCAGCAGCCGCGAGACCTACGAGCAGTACTTC.